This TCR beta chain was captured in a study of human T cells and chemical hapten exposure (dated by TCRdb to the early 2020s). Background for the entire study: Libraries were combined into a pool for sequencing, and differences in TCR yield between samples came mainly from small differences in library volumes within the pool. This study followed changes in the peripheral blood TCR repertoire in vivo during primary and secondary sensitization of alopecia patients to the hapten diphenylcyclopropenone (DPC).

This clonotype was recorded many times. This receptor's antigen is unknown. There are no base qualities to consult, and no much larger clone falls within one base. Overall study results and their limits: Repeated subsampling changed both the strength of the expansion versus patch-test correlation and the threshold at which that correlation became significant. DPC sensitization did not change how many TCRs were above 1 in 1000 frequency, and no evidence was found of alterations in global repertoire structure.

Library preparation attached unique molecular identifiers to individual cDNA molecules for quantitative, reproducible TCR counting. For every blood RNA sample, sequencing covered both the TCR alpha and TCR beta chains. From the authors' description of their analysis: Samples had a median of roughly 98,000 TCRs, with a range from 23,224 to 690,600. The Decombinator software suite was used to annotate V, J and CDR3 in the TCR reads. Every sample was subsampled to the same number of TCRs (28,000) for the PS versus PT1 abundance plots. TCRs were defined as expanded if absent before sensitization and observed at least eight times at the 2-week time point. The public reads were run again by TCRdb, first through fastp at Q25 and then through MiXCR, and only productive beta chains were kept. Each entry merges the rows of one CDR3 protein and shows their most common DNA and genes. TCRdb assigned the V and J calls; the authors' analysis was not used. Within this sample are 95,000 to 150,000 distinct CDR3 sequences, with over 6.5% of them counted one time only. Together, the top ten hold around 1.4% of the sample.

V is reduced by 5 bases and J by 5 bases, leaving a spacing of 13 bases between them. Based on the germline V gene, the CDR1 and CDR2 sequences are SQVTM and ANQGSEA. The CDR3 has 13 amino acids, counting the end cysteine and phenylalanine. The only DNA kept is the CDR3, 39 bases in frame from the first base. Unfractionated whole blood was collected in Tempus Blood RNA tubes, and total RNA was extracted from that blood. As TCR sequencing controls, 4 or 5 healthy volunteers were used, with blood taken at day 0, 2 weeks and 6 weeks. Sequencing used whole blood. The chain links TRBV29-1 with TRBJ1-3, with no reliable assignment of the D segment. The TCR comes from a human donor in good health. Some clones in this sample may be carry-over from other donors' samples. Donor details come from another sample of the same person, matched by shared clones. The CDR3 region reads CSVWTAERNTIYF. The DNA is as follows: TGCAGCGTTTGGACCGCTGAGAGAAACACCATATATTTT.